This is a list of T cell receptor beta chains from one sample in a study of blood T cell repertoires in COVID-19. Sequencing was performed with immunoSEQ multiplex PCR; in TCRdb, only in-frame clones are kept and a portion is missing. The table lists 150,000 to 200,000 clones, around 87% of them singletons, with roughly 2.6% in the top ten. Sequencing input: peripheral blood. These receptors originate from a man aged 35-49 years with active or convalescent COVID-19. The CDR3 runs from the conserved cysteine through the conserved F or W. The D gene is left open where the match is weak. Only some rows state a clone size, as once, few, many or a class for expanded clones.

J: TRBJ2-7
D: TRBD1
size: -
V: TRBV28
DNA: TGTGCCAGCAGTCCCACGGTGTGGGACAGGGAGGGTATTCACGAGCAGTACTTC
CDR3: CASSPTVWDREGIHEQYF

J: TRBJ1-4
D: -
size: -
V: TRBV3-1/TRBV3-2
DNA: TGTGCCAGCAGTCGAACAGGGAAAAAACTGTTTTTT
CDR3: CASSRTGKKLFF

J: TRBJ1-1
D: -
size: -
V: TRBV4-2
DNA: TGTGCCAGCAGCCGAACCGACAGTGTTAACACTGAAGCTTTCTTT
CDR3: CASSRTDSVNTEAFF

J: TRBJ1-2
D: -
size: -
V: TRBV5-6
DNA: TGTGCCAGCAGCTACGGCAGGGGCGATGGCTACACCTTC
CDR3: CASSYGRGDGYTF

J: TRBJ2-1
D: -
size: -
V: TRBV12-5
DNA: TGTGCTAGTGGTTTGAACGCAGGCGGGGTCTCGGCTTACAATGAGCAGTTCTTC
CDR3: CASGLNAGGVSAYNEQFF

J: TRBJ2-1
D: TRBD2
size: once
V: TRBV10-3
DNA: TGTGCCATCAGTGGGACTAGCGGGGGGTCCTACAATGAGCAGTTCTTC
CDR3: CAISGTSGGSYNEQFF

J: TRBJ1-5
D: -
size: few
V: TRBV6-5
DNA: TGTGCCAGCAGAAAGACACCGACAAGCAATCAGCCCCAGCATTTT
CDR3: CASRKTPTSNQPQHF

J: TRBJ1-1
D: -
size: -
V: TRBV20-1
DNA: TGCAGTGCTAGTCTGAGGGACATAGAAGCTTTCTTT
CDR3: CSASLRDIEAFF

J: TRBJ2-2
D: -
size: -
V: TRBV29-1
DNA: TGCAGCGCCTGGGGGCAGGGTAACGGGGAGCTGTTTTTT
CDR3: CSAWGQGNGELFF

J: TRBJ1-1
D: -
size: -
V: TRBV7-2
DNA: TGTGCCAGCAGCTTTAGACAGAAGAACACTGAAGCTTTCTTT
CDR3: CASSFRQKNTEAFF

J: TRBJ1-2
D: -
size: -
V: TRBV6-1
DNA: TGTGCCAGCAGTGAAGCAGGCGGGGTGCAGGGCTACACCTTC
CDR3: CASSEAGGVQGYTF

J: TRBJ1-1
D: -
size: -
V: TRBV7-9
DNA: TGTGCCAGCAGCTTAAACGGGTTTGTCACTGAAGCTTTCTTT
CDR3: CASSLNGFVTEAFF

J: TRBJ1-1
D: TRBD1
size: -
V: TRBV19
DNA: TGTGCCAGTGGGGACAGACTGAACACTGAAGCTTTCTTT
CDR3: CASGDRLNTEAFF

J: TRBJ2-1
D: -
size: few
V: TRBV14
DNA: TGTGCCAGCAGCCACACCAGGGTCCGAACCTACAATGAGCAGTTCTTC
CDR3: CASSHTRVRTYNEQFF

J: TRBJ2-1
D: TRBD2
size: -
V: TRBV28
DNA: TGTGCCAGCAGCCTCCCCTTTCTAGCGGGGGGTGGGAATGAGCAGTTCTTC
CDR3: CASSLPFLAGGGNEQFF

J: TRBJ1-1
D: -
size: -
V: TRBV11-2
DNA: TGTGCCAGCAGCTTAGCTCGCACTGAAGCTTTCTTT
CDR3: CASSLARTEAFF

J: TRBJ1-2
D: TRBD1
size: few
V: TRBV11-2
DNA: TGTGCCAGCAGCCCCCGGACAGGGGGCAGGCGCTATGGCTACACCTTC
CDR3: CASSPRTGGRRYGYTF

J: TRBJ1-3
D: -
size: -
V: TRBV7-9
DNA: TGTGCCAGCAGCTTAGAGGAATGGACTGCGGGAAACACCATATATTTT
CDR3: CASSLEEWTAGNTIYF

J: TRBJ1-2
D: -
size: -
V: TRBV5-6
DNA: TGTGCCAGCAGCTTGGGGGTCTGGGGGCCGAGCGGCTACACCTTC
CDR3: CASSLGVWGPSGYTF

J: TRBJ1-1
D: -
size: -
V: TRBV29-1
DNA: TGCAGCGTAACGACCGGGGGTAAGACTGAAGCTTTCTTT
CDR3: CSVTTGGKTEAFF

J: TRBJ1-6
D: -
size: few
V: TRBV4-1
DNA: TGCGCCAGCAGCCAAGTGTACGGGAGAATCTATAATTCACCCCTCCACTTT
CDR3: CASSQVYGRIYNSPLHF

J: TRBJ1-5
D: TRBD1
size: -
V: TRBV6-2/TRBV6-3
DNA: TGTGCCAGCAGTTACGGGGGACAGGGTTTCAATCAGCCCCAGCATTTT
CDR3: CASSYGGQGFNQPQHF

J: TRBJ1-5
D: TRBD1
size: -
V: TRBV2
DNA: TGTGCCAGCAGTGAATACAGGGGAACAGGCAATCAGCCCCAGCATTTT
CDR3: CASSEYRGTGNQPQHF

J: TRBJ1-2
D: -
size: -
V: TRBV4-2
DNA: TGTGCCAGCAGCCAAGATTTGGGGACAAACTATGGCTACACCTTC
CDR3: CASSQDLGTNYGYTF

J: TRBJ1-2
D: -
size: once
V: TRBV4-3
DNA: TGCGCCAGCAGCCAACAGGTGGACTATGGCTACACCTTC
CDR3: CASSQQVDYGYTF

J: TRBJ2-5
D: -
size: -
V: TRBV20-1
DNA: TGCAGTGCTAGTCCCAGGGTAAAAGAGACCCAGTACTTC
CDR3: CSASPRVKETQYF

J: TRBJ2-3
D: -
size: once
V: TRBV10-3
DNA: TGTGCCATCAGTGTATCGGACTTGATCACAGATACGCAGTATTTT
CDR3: CAISVSDLITDTQYF

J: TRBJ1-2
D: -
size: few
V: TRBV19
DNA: TGTGCCACCAAGACCCGCGGGGACGACGGCTACACCTTC
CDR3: CATKTRGDDGYTF

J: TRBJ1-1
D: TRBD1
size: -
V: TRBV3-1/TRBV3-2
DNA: TGTGCCAGCAGAACCACAGGGGGCGCTGAAGCTTTCTTT
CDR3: CASRTTGGAEAFF

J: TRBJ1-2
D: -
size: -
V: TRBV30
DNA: TGTGCCTGGATTATGGGTCAGGGCTATGGCTACACCTTC
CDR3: CAWIMGQGYGYTF

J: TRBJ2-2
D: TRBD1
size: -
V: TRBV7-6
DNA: TGTGCCAGCAGTATGAGACAGGGCGCGAACACCGGGGAGCTGTTTTTT
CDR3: CASSMRQGANTGELFF

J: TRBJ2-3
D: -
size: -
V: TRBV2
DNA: TGTGCCAGCAGTGTGATGTGGGGGACTTACACAGATACGCAGTATTTT
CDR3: CASSVMWGTYTDTQYF

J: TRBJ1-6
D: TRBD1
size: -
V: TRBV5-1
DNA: TGCGCCAGCAGCTTGGAAGGACAGGCCTCCTATAATTCACCCCTCCACTTT
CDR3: CASSLEGQASYNSPLHF

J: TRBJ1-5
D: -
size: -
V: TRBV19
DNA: TGTGCCAGTAGTCACGGACACGTCACCTCAAGGTGGGCCAGCAATCAGCCCCAGCATTTT
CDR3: CASSHGHVTSRWASNQPQHF

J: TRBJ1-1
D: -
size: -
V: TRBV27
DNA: TGTGCCAGCAGTAACACGGGGAACACTGAAGCTTTCTTT
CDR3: CASSNTGNTEAFF

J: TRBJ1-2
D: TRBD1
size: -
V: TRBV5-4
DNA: TGTGCCAGCAGCCCGACTGCGACAGGGGGTAATGGCTACACCTTC
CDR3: CASSPTATGGNGYTF

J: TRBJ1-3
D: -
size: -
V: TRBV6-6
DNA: TGTGCCAGCAGTTACGTACAGGGTGAGGACACCATATATTTT
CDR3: CASSYVQGEDTIYF

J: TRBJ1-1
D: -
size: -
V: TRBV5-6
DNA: TGTGCCAGCAGCTTGTGGATGGGGGCAAAAGAGTTCCTCTTT
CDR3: CASSLWMGAKEFLF

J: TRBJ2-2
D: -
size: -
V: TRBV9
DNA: TGTGCCAGCAAGGGCGGACTGACCGGGGAGCTGTTTTTT
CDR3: CASKGGLTGELFF

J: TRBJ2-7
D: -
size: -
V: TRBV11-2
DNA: TGTGCCAGCAGCCCATACAGGGCCTCCTACGAGCAGTACTTC
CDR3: CASSPYRASYEQYF

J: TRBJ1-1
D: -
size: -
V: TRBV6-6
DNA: TGTGCCAGCAGCGCAGACAGGAACACTGAAGCTTTCTTT
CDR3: CASSADRNTEAFF

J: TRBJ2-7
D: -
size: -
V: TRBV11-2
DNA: TGTGCCAGCAGCTTATATCAGGAGCAGTACTTC
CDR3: CASSLYQEQYF

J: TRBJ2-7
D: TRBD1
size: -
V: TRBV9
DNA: TGTGCCAGCAGCGCCGGGACAGGGGGCTACGAGCAGTACTTC
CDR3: CASSAGTGGYEQYF

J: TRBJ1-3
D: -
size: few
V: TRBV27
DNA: TGTGCCAGCAGCCAGATCTCTGGAAACACCATATATTTT
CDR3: CASSQISGNTIYF

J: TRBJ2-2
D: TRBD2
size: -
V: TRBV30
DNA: TGTGCCTGGAGTGGACTAGCGGGCGATTACACCGGGGAGCTGTTTTTT
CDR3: CAWSGLAGDYTGELFF

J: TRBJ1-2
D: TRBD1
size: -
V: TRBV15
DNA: TGTGCCACCAGCAGAGACAGGGGGTATGGCTACACCTTC
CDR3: CATSRDRGYGYTF

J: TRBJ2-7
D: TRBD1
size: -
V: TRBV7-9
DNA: TGTGCCAGCAGCATGGGACAGGGAAACCACGAGCAGTACTTC
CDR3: CASSMGQGNHEQYF

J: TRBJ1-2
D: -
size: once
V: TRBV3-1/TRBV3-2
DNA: TGTGCCTCCTCTGGGGGGGCGGGCTATGGCTACACCTTC
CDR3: CASSGGAGYGYTF

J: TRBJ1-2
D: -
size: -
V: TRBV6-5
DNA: TGTGCCAGCAGTTCCCGACAGGTTTGGGGCTACACCTTC
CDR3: CASSSRQVWGYTF

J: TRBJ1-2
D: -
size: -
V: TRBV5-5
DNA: TGTGCCAGCACCTCGGAGAACTATGGCTACACCTTC
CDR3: CASTSENYGYTF

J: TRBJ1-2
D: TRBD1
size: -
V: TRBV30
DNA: TGTGCCTGGAGATTATTAGGAGGGGGCGACTATGGCTACACCTTC
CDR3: CAWRLLGGGDYGYTF

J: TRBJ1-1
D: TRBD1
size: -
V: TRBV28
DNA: TGTGCCAGCACCTACTCCCGGGACAGTCAAATAATGAACACTGAAGCTTTCTTT
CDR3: CASTYSRDSQIMNTEAFF

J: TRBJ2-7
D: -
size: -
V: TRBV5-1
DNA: TGCGCCAGCAGCCCGGGTCCCTCCTACGAGCAGTACTTC
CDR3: CASSPGPSYEQYF

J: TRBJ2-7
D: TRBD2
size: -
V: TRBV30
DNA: TGTGCCTGGAGACTAACGAGCGGGGGGTTCAGCGAGCAGTACTTC
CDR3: CAWRLTSGGFSEQYF

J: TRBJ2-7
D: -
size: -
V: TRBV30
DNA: TGTGCCTGGAGTGTATCGGGATACGAGCAGTACTTC
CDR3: CAWSVSGYEQYF

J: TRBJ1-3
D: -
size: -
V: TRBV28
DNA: TGTGCCAGCAGTACAGTAGGCGTTTTGGACACCATATATTTT
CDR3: CASSTVGVLDTIYF

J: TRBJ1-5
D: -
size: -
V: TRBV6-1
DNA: TGTGCCAGCAGTGAAGGGCAGGGATGGGGTCAGCCCCAGCATTTT
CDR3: CASSEGQGWGQPQHF

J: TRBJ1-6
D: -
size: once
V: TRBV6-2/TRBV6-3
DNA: TGTGCCAGCAGTTCCAGAGTACAGGGACGCGGTTCACCCCTCCACTTT
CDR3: CASSSRVQGRGSPLHF

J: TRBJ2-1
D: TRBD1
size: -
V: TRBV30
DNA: TGTGCCTGGAGTGCGCAAACAGGGGGCTACGAGTTCTTC
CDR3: CAWSAQTGGYEFF

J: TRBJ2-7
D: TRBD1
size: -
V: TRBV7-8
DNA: TGTGCCAGCAGCTCCGGGACAGGGGCCACCTCAACTACCGAGCAGTACTTC
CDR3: CASSSGTGATSTTEQYF